One sample yielded the 22 T cell receptor beta chains listed below, sequenced in a study of regulatory T cells in long-lasting Graves disease. Both iRepertoire HTBI primers and Arm-PCR of CDR3 regions were used to build the TCR beta libraries. A single record per CDR3 protein comes from TCRdb applying MiXCR to the multiplex PCR reads. The sample has some 490,000 distinct CDR3 sequences; about 12% are singletons. Described time point: newly diagnosed GD, antithyroid drugs for less than 3 months. From PBMCs, RNA was extracted and then used to make the TCR library. The same sample was also used in a study of T cells in Graves' hyperthyroidism and ophthalmopathy.

The sequencing used peripheral blood mononuclear cells (PBMCs), collected at new diagnosis, from a patient treated with antithyroid drugs. All receptors derive from a woman aged 30 to 39 with Graves disease.

In its sample, this clonotype was seen a few times. V and J are TRBV5-8 and TRBJ2-1; TRBD1 matches at 10 bases. This CDR3 region has 15 residues. The V gene end was trimmed by 4 bases and the J gene end by 6 bases; junction bases not matched to a gene: 7. The germline gives CDR1 SGHTS, CDR2 YDEGEE. CDR3 protein: CASSARDRGRNEQFF. The CDR3 DNA reads TGTGCCAGCAGCGCTCGGGACAGGGGTCGCAATGAGCAGTTCTTC. Complete variable domain (other parts from reference TRBV5-8 and TRBJ2-1): EAGVTQSPTHLIKTRGQQATLRCSPISGHTSVYWYQQALGLGLQFLLWYDEGEERNRGNFPPRFSGRQFPNYSSELNVNALELEDSALYLCASSARDRGRNEQFFGPGTRLTVL.

The chain recombines TRBV4-1 with TRBJ1-5; no clear D gene. Germline CDR1 and CDR2: MGHRA and YSYEKL. This CDR3 is built from 15 residues. V lost 1 base and J 4 bases, leaving 11 bases between the germline ends. The CDR3 loop reads CASSQAPTNNQPQHF. The CDR3 DNA follows: TGCGCCAGCAGCCAAGCACCAACGAATAATCAGCCCCAGCATTTT.

This clonotype was seen ten or more times. The chain joins TRBV20-1 to TRBJ2-7; TRBD2 agrees at 9 bases. The CDR3 is 15 residues long. In germline, CDR1 is DFQATT, CDR2 SNEGSKA (reference sequence). V lost 5 bases, J lost 0 bases, and 8 bases stayed unmatched. The CDR3 sequence: CSAPLLAGNSYEQYF. CDR3 DNA sequence: TGCAGTGCTCCTCTTCTAGCGGGGAACTCCTACGAGCAGTACTTC.

This clonotype showed up many times. The chain is built from TRBV28 and TRBJ2-1, with 10 bases identical to TRBD2. V lost 4 bases to trimming and J lost 2 bases; unmatched junction nucleotides: 5. CDR3 length equals 16 residues. Germline V gives CDR1 MDHEN, CDR2 SYDVKM. The CDR3, as DNA: TGTGCCAGCAGTTCCGCCGGGACTAGCGCCTACAATGAGCAGTTCTTC. This sequence encodes CASSSAGTSAYNEQFF.

The chain carries TRBV24-1 and TRBJ2-7, with 8 bases aligning to TRBD1. This CDR3 region has 15 residues. J was trimmed by 1 base and V by 7 bases; bases with no gene match: 8. Looked up from germline, CDR1 is KGHDR and CDR2 is SFDVKD. Here the CDR3 DNA reads TGTGCCACCAGCCCGGGACAGGTTGGTTCCTACGAGCAGTACTTC. Encoded protein: CATSPGQVGSYEQYF.

The genes are TRBV4-1 and TRBJ1-6; 7 positions match TRBD1. V shed 5 bases and J 8 bases; nucleotides not matched to a gene: 6. The germline CDR1 and CDR2 sequences are MGHRA and YSYEKL. This CDR3 contains 14 residues. The CDR3, as DNA: TGCGCCAGCAGCGGAACAGGGGAGTATTCACCCCTCCACTTT. Protein product: CASSGTGEYSPLHF.

This clonotype was seen many times. The chain joins TRBV24-1 to TRBJ2-1; 13 positions match TRBD2. CDR3 length: 17 amino acids. CDR1 and CDR2 from the germline V gene are KGHDR and SFDVKD. The V gene end was trimmed by 7 bases and the J gene end by 0 bases; junction bases not matched to a gene: 5. CDR3 sequence reads: CATSGTSGKSSYNEQFF. CDR3 DNA: TGTGCCACCAGCGGGACTAGCGGGAAAAGCTCCTACAATGAGCAGTTCTTC.

This clonotype was seen many times. V and J are TRBV12-3 or TRBV12-4 and TRBJ1-4; no firm D call. CDR3 length: 10 amino acids. Trimming left V 2 bases short and J 17 bases short, with 9 bases between. The CDR3 here is CASSLLAGFF. The CDR3 region has the DNA TGTGCCAGCAGTTTACTCGCGGGTTTTTTT.

Points on this clonotype: A read error may be the cause here, since a much bigger clone is one base away. The J gene is TRBJ1-5, the V gene TRBV19; possibly TRBD1 for D (5 bases). The V and J ends lost 7 bases and 2 bases respectively, with 15 bases between them. This CDR3 contains 15 residues. Looked up from germline, CDR1 is LNHDA and CDR2 is SQIVND (reference sequence). The CDR3 region is CASTLGEYCNQPQHF. Here the CDR3 DNA reads TGTGCCAGTACCCTGGGGGAATATTGCAATCAGCCCCAGCATTTT.

This clonotype occurred many times. DNA of the CDR3: TGTGCCACTTCTCAAGCGGGGACAGGGAATTCGGAGACCCAGTACTTC. Protein: CATSQAGTGNSETQYF. The chain recombines TRBV15 with TRBJ2-5, with 9 bases lining up with TRBD1. Germline V gene sequence: CDR1 LNHNV, CDR2 YYDKDF (reference sequence). The CDR3 runs 16 residues. The V and J ends lost 9 bases and 5 bases, in that order; junction bases with no gene match: 16.

This clonotype has a handful of counts. The chain recombines TRBV7-6 with TRBJ1-3; D is possibly TRBD1 (5 bases). Germline values: CDR1 SGHVS, CDR2 FNYEAQ. The V and J ends lost 1 base and 0 bases respectively, with 10 bases between them. The CDR3 is 16 residues long. The CDR3, as DNA: TGTGCCAGCAGCTTAGAACAGGAGACCTCTGGAAACACCATATATTTT. Its protein product is CASSLEQETSGNTIYF. The whole variable domain, remainder taken from reference TRBV7-6 and TRBJ1-3, is GAGVSQSPRYKVTKRGQDVALRCDPISGHVSLYWYRQALGQGPEFLTYFNYEAQQDKSGLPNDRFSAERPEGSISTLTIQRTEQRDSAMYRCASSLEQETSGNTIYFGEGSWLTVV.

This clonotype was observed many times. The chain recombines TRBV6-2 or TRBV6-3 with TRBJ2-5, with 9 bases matching TRBD2. Germline V gene data show CDR1 as MNHEY and CDR2 as SVGEGT. The CDR3 sequence is 17 residues long. Trimming took 4 bases from V and 2 from J; bases not matched to a gene: 11. CDR3: CASSSFRLAEGQETQYF. The CDR3 DNA is TGTGCCAGCAGTTCTTTCCGACTAGCGGAGGGACAAGAGACCCAGTACTTC.

This clonotype was detected many times. J is TRBJ2-3 and V is TRBV2, with 7 bases identical to TRBD2. Germline CDR1 reads SNHLY; CDR2 reads FYNNEI. This CDR3 spans 15 amino acids. Unmatched junction bases numbered 3, after V lost 2 bases and J lost 1 base. This CDR3 is CASSEYREGTDTQYF. For the CDR3, the DNA is TGTGCCAGCAGTGAATACCGGGAGGGCACAGATACGCAGTATTTT.

At least ten counts were recorded for this clonotype. This chain uses TRBV10-1 with TRBJ1-6; D gene unclear. The CDR3 extends over 13 amino acids. Germline CDR1 WNHNN, CDR2 SYGVQD (reference sequence). V was pared by 4 bases and J by 7 bases, with 8 bases between. The CDR3 DNA sequence: TGCGCCAGCAGTGCTCGGGAAAATTCACCCCTCCACTTT. It codes for CASSARENSPLHF.

This clonotype was counted many times. V gene TRBV3-1 combines with J gene TRBJ2-2, with D tentatively TRBD1 or TRBD2 (5 bases each). The CDR3 runs 15 residues. Germline CDR1 LGHDT, CDR2 YNNKEL (reference sequence). Deletions cut 3 bases from V and 4 bases from J, with 12 bases between. The CDR3 DNA reads as TGTGCCAGCAGCCACCTTCCCGGGGCCACCGGGGAGCTGTTTTTT. This sequence encodes CASSHLPGATGELFF.

There are many counts of this clonotype. This sequence joins TRBV6-5 and TRBJ1-4, with no clear D. CDR1 MNHEY and CDR2 SVGAGI come from the germline V gene. The V end lost 2 bases, the J end lost 3 bases, and 4 bases lay between the germline ends. This CDR3 contains 13 residues. CDR3 bases: TGTGCCAGCAGTTACATGGCTAATGAAAAACTGTTTTTT. This encodes CASSYMANEKLFF.

In its sample, this clonotype was seen many times. The chain couples TRBV2 to TRBJ2-7, with 8 bases lining up with TRBD1. V dropped 7 bases and J dropped 0; count of bases not matched to a gene: 8. The CDR3 is 15 amino acids. The germline V gene has CDR1 SNHLY and CDR2 FYNNEI. The CDR3 reads CASTKDRVFSYEQYF. CDR3 nucleotide sequence: TGTGCCAGCACTAAGGACAGGGTTTTCTCCTACGAGCAGTACTTC.

This clonotype has ten or more counts. The chain employs TRBV12-3 or TRBV12-4 and TRBJ1-5; D unresolved. V shed 3 bases and J shed 3 bases, with 6 bases lying between them. CDR3 length equals 13 residues. CDR3 DNA: TGTGCCAGCAGTTTTCGGGCCAATCAGCCCCAGCATTTT. Amino acids: CASSFRANQPQHF.

This clonotype was seen more than once but under ten times. The CDR3 DNA reads TGTGCCAGCAGTTACTGGTCGGGAGGGCCGACCGGGGAGCTGTTTTTT. This sequence encodes CASSYWSGGPTGELFF. The chain is built from TRBV6-9 and TRBJ2-2; 8 nucleotides line up with TRBD2. CDR1 and CDR2 (germline): MNHGY, SVAAGI. After removal of 3 bases from V and 5 bases from J, the junction contained 8 bases not matched to a gene. The CDR3 is 16 amino acids.

This clonotype was recorded many times. The chain combines TRBV19 with TRBJ2-4; D is undetermined. The CDR3 has 16 amino acids. Trimming removed 4 bases at V and 0 bases at J, with 13 bases between. Germline loops: CDR1 LNHDA, CDR2 SQIVND (reference sequence). The CDR3 DNA reads TGTGCCAGTAGTAAATATGTCGTCCTAGCCAAAAACATTCAGTACTTC. This translates into CASSKYVVLAKNIQYF.

This clonotype was picked up many times. The chain is built from TRBV15 and TRBJ2-4; unclear D gene. Deletions cut 1 base from V and 9 bases from J, with 7 bases between. CDR1 is LNHNV, CDR2 YYDKDF, per germline (reference sequence). The CDR3 is made up of 12 amino acids. The CDR3 DNA reads TGTGCCACCAGCAGAGGACCCAGCATTCAGTACTTC. Its protein product is CATSRGPSIQYF. Supplemented by reference TRBV15 and TRBJ2-4, the full variable domain reads DAMVIQNPRYQVTQFGKPVTLSCSQTLNHNVMYWYQQKSSQAPKLLFHYYDKDFNNEADTPDNFQSRRPNTSFCFLDIRSPGLGDTAMYLCATSRGPSIQYFGAGTRLSVL.

This clonotype came up many times. This chain joins TRBV20-1 and TRBJ2-1; D is undetermined. The CDR3 contains 10 residues. Trimming took off 5 bases at V and 10 bases at J, with 9 bases between the two ends. CDR1 and CDR2 (germline): DFQATT, SNEGSKA (reference sequence). The CDR3 coding sequence is TGCAGTGCTGAACGGTGGGAGCAGTTCTTC. It specifies CSAERWEQFF.